The T cell receptor (beta chain) under discussion was sequenced for a study of read filtering for tumor transcriptome and immune sequencing. In regard to this clonotype: This may be a read error, as it is one base from a much larger clone.

Molecular barcoded adaptors covering alpha/delta and beta/gamma chains were used on roughly 400 ng RNA. TCRdb called the reads again in MiXCR, with one record for every CDR3 protein. The data hold 100,000 to 150,000 distinct CDR3 sequences, with roughly an eighth observed a single time. CDR3 length: 15 residues. CDR1 SEHNR and CDR2 FQNEAQ come from the germline V gene (reference sequence). Sequencing was carried out using a population of CD138-negative cells sorted from bone marrow. This chain joins TRBV7-9 and TRBJ2-2, with 9 positions matching TRBD1. The sequence derives from a donor at least 40 years old with multiple myeloma. CDR3 amino acids: CASSPGQGTTGELSF. For the CDR3, the DNA is TGTGCCAGCAGCCCGGGACAGGGAACCACCGGGGAGCTGTCTTTT.